This TCR beta chain was observed in a study of spatial heterogeneity in lung cancer. One entry per CDR3 protein, called by TCRdb with MiXCR from the 5' RACE reads. The sample holds tens of thousands of distinct CDR3 sequences, around 3.1% seen once. Time point indicated: sample taken at primary tumor resection. Without sorting, whole RNA was sequenced from tumor, nontumor lung or frozen PBMC. Germline CDR1 and CDR2: MNHNS and SASEGT. V shed 10 bases and J shed 5 bases, with 20 bases lying between them. The CDR3 sequence is 14 residues long. This clonotype originated in a male donor with early-stage non-small cell lung cancer. Source: normal lung tissue next to the tumor, taken at surgery. This sequence joins TRBV6-1 and TRBJ1-2; a weak D match, TRBD1 (6 bases). The DNA of the CDR3 is TGTGCCATCGCAGGGGCCGCAGTCTCTTATGGCTACACCTTC. Translation: CAIAGAAVSYGYTF.